One sample yielded the 21 T cell receptor beta chains listed below, sequenced in a study of blood T cell repertoires in COVID-19. Clones were read by immunoSEQ multiplex PCR, and TCRdb kept only the in-frame ones, dropping some. The profile shows around 30,000 clones, around 85% of them singletons. Sequencing was done on a sample of peripheral blood. Source of these receptors: a man aged 55 to 70 with active COVID-19.

The J gene is TRBJ2-1, the V gene TRBV6-6, with a possible D match to TRBD1 (6 bases). Trimming left V 7 bases short and J 0 bases short, with 10 bases between. CDR1 is MNHNY, CDR2 SVGAGI, per germline (reference sequence). The CDR3 extends over 14 amino acids. Written as DNA, the CDR3 is TGTGCCAGCAAACCGGACAGCTCCTACAATGAGCAGTTCTTC. Its protein is CASKPDSSYNEQFF.

This chain links TRBV5-1 with TRBJ2-1, with 8 bases matching TRBD2. V trimming: 0 bases; J trimming: 10 bases; junction bases outside the gene matches: 0. The CDR3 sequence is 12 residues long. Germline CDR1 is SGHRS and CDR2 is YFSETQ. CDR3 sequence: CASSLGLAEQFF. The DNA for the CDR3 is TGCGCCAGCAGCTTGGGACTAGCGGAGCAGTTCTTC.

V gene TRBV2 combines with J gene TRBJ2-7, with TRBD1 as a possible D gene (6 bases). CDR1 is SNHLY and CDR2 is FYNNEI in the germline V gene. The CDR3 covers 12 residues. V lost 6 bases and J 4 bases, leaving 10 bases between the germline ends. This CDR3 is CASRPQGYEQYF. CDR3 in DNA: TGTGCCAGCAGGCCACAGGGATACGAGCAGTACTTC.

Only a few counts were recorded for this clone. The rearrangement uses TRBV3-1 (or the pseudogene TRBV3-2) and TRBJ2-6; TRBD1 agrees at 8 bases. The germline V gene has CDR1 LGHDT and CDR2 YNNKEL (reference sequence). The trim removed 2 bases at V and 1 base at J, leaving 4 bases unmatched. CDR3 size: 17 residues. CDR3 sequence: CASSQWQGASGANVLTF. The CDR3 DNA follows: TGTGCCAGCAGCCAATGGCAGGGGGCTTCTGGGGCCAACGTCCTGACTTTC.

CDR3 sequence (DNA): TGTGCCAGCAGTGAAGACAGGGGCTCGGAGACCCAGTACTTC. Protein: CASSEDRGSETQYF. The V call is TRBV6-1, the J call TRBJ2-5, with 7 nucleotides matching TRBD1. The trim removed 1 base at V and 5 bases at J, leaving 4 bases unmatched. The CDR3 consists of 14 residues. Germline V gene lookup returns CDR1 MNHNS and CDR2 SASEGT.

A few counts support this clone. V gene TRBV7-9 combines with J gene TRBJ1-6, with a possible D match to TRBD1 (5 bases). Germline CDR1 is SEHNR and CDR2 is FQNEAQ (reference sequence). CDR3 length: 14 amino acids. The V and J ends lost 5 bases and 10 bases respectively, with 15 bases between them. In DNA, the CDR3 is TGTGCCAGCAGCCGGGGGGATGCTGGATCACCCCTCCACTTT. Its protein product is CASSRGDAGSPLHF.

This clone was picked up a small number of times. The V gene is TRBV12-3 or TRBV12-4, the J gene TRBJ1-1; possible D gene TRBD1, 5 bases. The CDR3 loop spans 13 amino acids. The V end was cut by 6 bases, the J end by 4 bases, with 12 bases between. The CDR3 sequence: CASRAGWGTEAFF. The DNA for the CDR3 is TGTGCCAGCAGGGCAGGGTGGGGCACTGAAGCTTTCTTT.

CDR3 sequence (DNA): TGCGCCAGCAGCGGCGGGACTAGCGGACCCGTCTACGAGCAGTACTTC. Protein sequence: CASSGGTSGPVYEQYF. This chain links TRBV5-1 with TRBJ2-7, with 11 positions matching TRBD2. Germline-derived CDR1 and CDR2 are SGHRS and YFSETQ. This CDR3 is 16 amino acids long. The J segment lost 3 bases and the V segment lost 4 bases, leaving 9 bases of the junction unmatched. The whole variable domain, filled in from reference TRBV5-1 and TRBJ2-7, reads KAGVTQTPRYLIKTRGQQVTLSCSPISGHRSVSWYQQTPGQGLQFLFEYFSETQRNKGNFPGRFSGRQFSNSRSEMNVSTLELGDSALYLCASSGGTSGPVYEQYFGPGTRLTVT.

The rearrangement links TRBV6-5 to TRBJ1-4; D not resolved. Germline V gives CDR1 MNHEY, CDR2 SVGAGI. V was pared by 0 bases and J by 3 bases, with 5 bases between. This CDR3 spans 14 amino acids. The CDR3, as DNA: TGTGCCAGCAGTTACTCTAGAGCTAATGAAAAACTGTTTTTT. It translates to CASSYSRANEKLFF.

This clone occurred once. The chain joins TRBV11-2 to TRBJ2-1; D gene uncertain. The CDR3 is 14 amino acids. The germline V gene has CDR1 SGHAT and CDR2 FQNNGV. Trimming left V 5 bases short and J 9 bases short, with 17 bases between. The CDR3 is CASSVHSNQREQFF. The CDR3 DNA sequence: TGTGCCAGCAGCGTCCACTCAAACCAGCGTGAGCAGTTCTTC.

In its sample, this clone was seen a few times. This chain links TRBV9 with TRBJ2-7, with D possibly being TRBD2 (6 bases). V was pared by 4 bases and J by 2 bases, with 19 bases between. In germline, CDR1 is SGDLS, CDR2 YYNGEE. This CDR3 is 16 amino acids long. The CDR3 sequence is CASSPQGGDLAYEQYF. Written as DNA, the CDR3 is TGTGCCAGCAGCCCCCAGGGCGGGGACTTAGCCTACGAGCAGTACTTC.

This chain uses TRBV29-1 with TRBJ2-4, with D possibly being TRBD2 (5 bases). The CDR3 is made up of 13 amino acids. The germline CDR1 and CDR2 sequences are SQVTM and ANQGSEA. V gave up 5 bases and J gave up 1 base, with 9 bases separating them. CDR3 DNA sequence: TGCAGCGTTCGGGAAGACGCCAAAAACATTCAGTACTTC. It encodes CSVREDAKNIQYF.

The J gene is TRBJ2-5, the V gene TRBV4-1, with 10 nucleotides matching TRBD2. J gave up 6 bases and V 0 bases, and 10 bases lay outside the gene matches. Per the germline V gene, CDR1 is MGHRA and CDR2 is YSYEKL. The length of the CDR3 is 17 residues. CDR3 loop: CASSQEVSSGSAKTQYF. Here the CDR3 DNA reads TGCGCCAGCAGCCAAGAGGTGTCTAGCGGGAGTGCAAAGACCCAGTACTTC.

This chain uses TRBV2 with TRBJ2-2, with 7 positions matching TRBD2. Germline trimming cut 5 bases from V and 2 bases from J; bases unmatched to any gene: 8. This CDR3 has 16 residues. Germline V CDR1 and CDR2: SNHLY, FYNNEI. For the CDR3, the DNA is TGTGCCAGCAGTAAGTCCCAGCGGGGCAACACCGGGGAGCTGTTTTTT. Its protein is CASSKSQRGNTGELFF.

This chain joins TRBV5-1 and TRBJ2-1; 7 bases match TRBD2. V lost 2 bases to trimming and J lost 7 bases; unmatched junction nucleotides: 9. The CDR3 runs 15 residues. Germline V lookup: CDR1 SGHRS, CDR2 YFSETQ. CDR3 nucleotides: TGCGCCAGCAGCTTCCGGGACTACCTGAAGAATGAGCAGTTCTTC. Translating it yields CASSFRDYLKNEQFF.

The V call is TRBV9, the J call TRBJ2-3; TRBD2 agrees at 7 bases. Germline values: CDR1 SGDLS, CDR2 YYNGEE. Unmatched junction bases numbered 9, after V lost 4 bases and J lost 1 base. The CDR3 loop spans 16 amino acids. DNA for the CDR3: TGTGCCAGCAGCCCAAGGGCTAGCGGACGCACAGATACGCAGTATTTT. Protein sequence: CASSPRASGRTDTQYF.

The chain recombines TRBV4-2 with TRBJ2-1; tentatively, D is TRBD2 (5 bases). V gave up 0 bases and J gave up 9 bases, with 12 bases separating them. In germline, CDR1 is LGHNA, CDR2 YNFKEQ. The length of the CDR3 is 14 residues. The chain's CDR3 is CASSQEASTSEQFF. As DNA, the CDR3 is TGTGCCAGCAGCCAAGAGGCTAGTACTAGTGAGCAGTTCTTC.

Of note for this clone: The identical CDR3 is also encoded by other nucleotide sequences in the sample. The chain uses TRBV28 and TRBJ1-1; TRBD1 matches 7 bases. The CDR3 consists of 16 residues. Trimming removed 2 bases from V and 0 bases from J; junction bases left unmatched: 6. Germline assignment: CDR1 MDHEN and CDR2 SYDVKM. CDR3 coding DNA: TGTGCCAGCAGTTTAAGGACAGGAGGACTGAACACTGAAGCTTTCTTT. Its protein is CASSLRTGGLNTEAFF.

In its sample, this clone was seen once. This chain links TRBV9 with TRBJ2-7; possibly TRBD2 for D (6 bases). The CDR3 is 15 amino acids. Germline values: CDR1 SGDLS, CDR2 YYNGEE. V lost 1 base to trimming and J lost 0 bases, with 11 bases between them. CDR3 in amino acids: CASSVSYGSSYEQYF. The CDR3 DNA sequence: TGTGCCAGCAGCGTATCTTACGGGAGCTCCTACGAGCAGTACTTC.

The gene calls are TRBV28 and TRBJ2-7, with D possibly matching TRBD1 (5 bases). Germline CDR1 and CDR2: MDHEN and SYDVKM. This CDR3 spans 12 amino acids. Trimming took 4 bases from V and 5 from J, leaving 9 bases between them. The CDR3 nucleotides read TGTGCCAGCAGTTCAGGGTACCACGAGCAGTACTTC. It is translated as CASSSGYHEQYF. Together with reference TRBV28 and TRBJ2-7, the CDR3 gives the full variable domain: DVKVTQSSRYLVKRTGEKVFLECVQDMDHENMFWYRQDPGLGLRLIYFSYDVKMKEKGDIPEGYSVSREKKERFSLILESASTNQTSMYLCASSSGYHEQYFGPGTRLTVT.

The V gene is TRBV2, the J gene TRBJ1-5; perhaps TRBD1 as D (6 bases). Germline V gene lookup returns CDR1 SNHLY and CDR2 FYNNEI. The CDR3 sequence is 14 residues long. V lost 3 bases and J 11 bases, leaving 17 bases between the germline ends. The CDR3, as DNA: TGTGCCAGCAGTGATTTTCTGGGGGCAGGTGCCCAGCATTTT. Its translation: CASSDFLGAGAQHF.